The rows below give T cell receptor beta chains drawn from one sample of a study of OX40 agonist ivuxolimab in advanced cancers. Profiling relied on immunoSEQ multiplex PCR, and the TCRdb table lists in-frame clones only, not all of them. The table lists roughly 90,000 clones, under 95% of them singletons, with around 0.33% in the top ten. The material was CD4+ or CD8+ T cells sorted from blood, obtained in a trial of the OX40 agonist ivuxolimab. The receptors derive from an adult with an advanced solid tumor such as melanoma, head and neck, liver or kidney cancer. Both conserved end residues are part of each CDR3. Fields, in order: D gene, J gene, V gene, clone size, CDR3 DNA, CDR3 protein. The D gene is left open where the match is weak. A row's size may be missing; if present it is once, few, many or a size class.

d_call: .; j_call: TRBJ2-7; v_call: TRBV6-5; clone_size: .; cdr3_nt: TGTGCCAGCAGTGCGAGGGGGTTCGGCTCCGAGCAGTACTTC; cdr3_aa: CASSARGFGSEQYF
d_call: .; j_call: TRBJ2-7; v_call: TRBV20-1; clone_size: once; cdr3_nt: TGCAGTGTGAGGCGGACGGGCGAGCAGTACTTC; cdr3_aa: CSVRRTGEQYF
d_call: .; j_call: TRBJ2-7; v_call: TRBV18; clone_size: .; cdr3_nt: TGTGCCAGCTCACATGGCGGGACCTACGAGCAGTACTTC; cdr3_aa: CASSHGGTYEQYF
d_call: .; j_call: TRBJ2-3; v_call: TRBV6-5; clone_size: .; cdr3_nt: TGTGCCAGCAGTTACAGGGACACTAGCACAGATACGCAGTATTTT; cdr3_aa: CASSYRDTSTDTQYF
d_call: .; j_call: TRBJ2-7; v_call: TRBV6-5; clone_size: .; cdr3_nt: TGTGCCAGCAGTTCTAAGAGGCAGGGGAGCTCCTACGAGCAGTACTTC; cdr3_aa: CASSSKRQGSSYEQYF
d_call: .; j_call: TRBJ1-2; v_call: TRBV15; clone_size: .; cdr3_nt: TGTGCCACCAGCAGAGATCACGGTCTAACTAACTATGGCTACACCTTC; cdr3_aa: CATSRDHGLTNYGYTF
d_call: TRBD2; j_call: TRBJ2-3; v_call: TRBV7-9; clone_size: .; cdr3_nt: TGTGCCAGCAGCACCCCCCCCGGAGCGGGAGTTGTAGATACGCAGTATTTT; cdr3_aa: CASSTPPGAGVVDTQYF
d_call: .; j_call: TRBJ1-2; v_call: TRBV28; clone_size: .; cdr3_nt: TGTGCCAGCAGTTCTGGACATGGCTACACCTTC; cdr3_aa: CASSSGHGYTF
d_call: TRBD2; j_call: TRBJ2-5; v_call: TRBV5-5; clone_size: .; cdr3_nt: TGTGCCAGCAGCTACGGACTAGCGGGATCGGAGACCCAGTACTTC; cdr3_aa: CASSYGLAGSETQYF
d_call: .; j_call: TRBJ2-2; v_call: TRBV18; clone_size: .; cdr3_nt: TGTGCCAGCTCACCCATCTGGGGACAGAACACCGGGGAGCTGTTTTTT; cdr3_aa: CASSPIWGQNTGELFF
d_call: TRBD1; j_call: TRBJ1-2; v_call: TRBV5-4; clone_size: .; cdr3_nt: TGTGCCAGCAGCCCGGGACAGGGAAGCTATGGCTACACCTTC; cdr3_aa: CASSPGQGSYGYTF
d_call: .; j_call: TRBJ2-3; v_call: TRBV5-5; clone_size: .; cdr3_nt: TGTGCCAGCAGCTTCCGGGATCCTACAGATACGCAGTATTTT; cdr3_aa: CASSFRDPTDTQYF
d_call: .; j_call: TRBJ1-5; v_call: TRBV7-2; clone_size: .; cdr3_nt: TGTGCCAGCAGCAACAACAGGGACCAGCCCCAGCATTTT; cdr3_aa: CASSNNRDQPQHF
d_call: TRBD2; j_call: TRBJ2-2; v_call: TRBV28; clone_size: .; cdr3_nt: TGTGCCAGCAGTTTATGGGAGCGGGAGCCCAACACCGGGGAGCTGTTTTTT; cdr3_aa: CASSLWEREPNTGELFF
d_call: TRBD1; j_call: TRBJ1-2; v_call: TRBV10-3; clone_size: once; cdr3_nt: TGTGCCATCGGGGGACAGGCCAACTATGGCTACACCTTC; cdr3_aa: CAIGGQANYGYTF
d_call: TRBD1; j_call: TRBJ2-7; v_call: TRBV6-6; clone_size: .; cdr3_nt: TGTGCCAGCAGGGAAGGACAGGGGGGGCAGCAGTACTTC; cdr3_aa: CASREGQGGQQYF
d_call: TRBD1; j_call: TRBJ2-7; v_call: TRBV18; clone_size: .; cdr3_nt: TGTGCCAGCTCACCACCAGGAGTGGGGACAGGGCGCCGCGAGCAGTACTTC; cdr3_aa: CASSPPGVGTGRREQYF
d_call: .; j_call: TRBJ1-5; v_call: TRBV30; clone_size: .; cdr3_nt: TGTGCCTGGAGTACCGGGGTTATAGGCAATCAGCCCCAGCATTTT; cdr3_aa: CAWSTGVIGNQPQHF
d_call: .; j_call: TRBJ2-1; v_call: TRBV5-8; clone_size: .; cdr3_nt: TGTGCCAGCAGCCGGAGTCGGTCCTACAATGAGCAGTTCTTC; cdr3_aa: CASSRSRSYNEQFF
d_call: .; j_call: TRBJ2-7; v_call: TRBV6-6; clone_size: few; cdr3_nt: TGTGCCAGCAGTTACCCGGGTAGGAGCTCCTACGAGCAGTACTTC; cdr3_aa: CASSYPGRSSYEQYF
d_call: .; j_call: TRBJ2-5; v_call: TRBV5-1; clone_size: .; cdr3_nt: TGCGCCAGCAGCTCCCAAGAGACCCAGTACTTC; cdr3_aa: CASSSQETQYF
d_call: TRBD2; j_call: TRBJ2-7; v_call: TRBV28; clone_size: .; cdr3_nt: TGTGCCAGCAAGTTGCCTGGGGCTAGCGGGGCCTCGTCTGTCTTC; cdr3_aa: CASKLPGASGASSVF
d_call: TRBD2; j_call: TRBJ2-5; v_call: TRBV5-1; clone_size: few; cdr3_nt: TGCGCCAGCAGCCGGGGGGGACTAGCGGGAGCGGGTCAAGAGACCCAGTACTTC; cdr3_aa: CASSRGGLAGAGQETQYF
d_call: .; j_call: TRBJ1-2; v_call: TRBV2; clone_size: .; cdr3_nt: TGTGCCAGCAATGAAGGGATCTATGGCTACACCTTC; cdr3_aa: CASNEGIYGYTF
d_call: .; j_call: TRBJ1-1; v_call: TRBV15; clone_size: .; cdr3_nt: TGTGCCACCAGCAGACAATCGGGGTCTGAAGCTTTCTTT; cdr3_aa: CATSRQSGSEAFF
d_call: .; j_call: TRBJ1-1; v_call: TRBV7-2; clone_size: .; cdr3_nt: TGTGCCAGCAGCTTAGTAGCTTACGGGGGGACGGGGACTGAAGCTTTCTTT; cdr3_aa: CASSLVAYGGTGTEAFF
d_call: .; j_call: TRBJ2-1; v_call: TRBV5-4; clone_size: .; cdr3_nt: TGTGCCAGCAGCCCCAATCCTAGCTCCTACAATGAGCAGTTCTTC; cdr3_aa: CASSPNPSSYNEQFF
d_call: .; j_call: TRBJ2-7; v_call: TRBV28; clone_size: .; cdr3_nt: TGTGCCAGCAGTTTTGCATACGAGCAGTACTTC; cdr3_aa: CASSFAYEQYF
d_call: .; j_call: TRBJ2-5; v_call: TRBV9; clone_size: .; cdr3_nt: TGTGCCAGCAGCGTAGCTGGGGGGGCCCGTATAGAGACCCAGTACTTC; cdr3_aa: CASSVAGGARIETQYF
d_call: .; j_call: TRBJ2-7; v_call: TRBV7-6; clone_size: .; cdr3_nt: TGTGCCAGCAGCTTAGAGCCAGGGGCCTACGAGCAGTACTTC; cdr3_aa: CASSLEPGAYEQYF
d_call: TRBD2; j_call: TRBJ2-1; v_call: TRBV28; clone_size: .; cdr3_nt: TGTGCCAGCAGTTCCATAGCGGGAGGGTACAATGAGCAGTTCTTC; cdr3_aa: CASSSIAGGYNEQFF
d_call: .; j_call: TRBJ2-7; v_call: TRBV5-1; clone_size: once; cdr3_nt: TGCGCCAGCAGCCCCCGGGCCGGGGTAGGGGAGCAGTACTTC; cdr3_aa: CASSPRAGVGEQYF
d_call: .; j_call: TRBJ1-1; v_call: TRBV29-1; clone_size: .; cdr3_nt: TGCAGCGTTGTTTTGGGGTATAACACTGAAGCTTTCTTT; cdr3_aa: CSVVLGYNTEAFF
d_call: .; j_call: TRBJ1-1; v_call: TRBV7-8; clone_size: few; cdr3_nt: TGTGCCAGCAGCTTAACGCGACGTCCCAACACTGAAGCTTTCTTT; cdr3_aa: CASSLTRRPNTEAFF
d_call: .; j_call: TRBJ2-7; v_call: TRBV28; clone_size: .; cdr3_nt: TGTGCCAGCAGTTTAGATGCTGCCGGGGCGTACTACGAGCAGTACTTC; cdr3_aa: CASSLDAAGAYYEQYF
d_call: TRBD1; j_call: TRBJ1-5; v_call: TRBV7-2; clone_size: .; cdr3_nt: TGTGCCAGCAGCTCAACTTCCGGGACAGGGGCGTCTCAGCCCCAGCATTTT; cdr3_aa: CASSSTSGTGASQPQHF